The text below deals with one T cell receptor (beta chain). The antigen is not known. The CDR3 is 14 residues long. Germline V gene sequence: CDR1 SNHLY, CDR2 FYNNEI. V was trimmed by 6 bases and J by 6 bases, leaving 18 bases between them. Template material for amplifying TCR beta CDR3 regions consisted of RNA transcripts. HTBI primers were used for first-round RT-PCR of the TCR CDR3. TCRdb re-analysed the multiplex PCR reads in MiXCR, keeping a single row per CDR3 protein. This sample yields 660,000 or so distinct CDR3 sequences, of which about 20% are seen a single time; over 30% belongs to the top ten. This specimen belongs to a study of T cells in Graves' hyperthyroidism and ophthalmopathy. The study, taken as a whole, reports: Stable hyperthyroidism was told apart from ophthalmopathy by a model built on 13 V-J features.

The study excluded patients with uncontrolled infection, other autoimmune disease, pregnancy or lactation. The PBMCs were taken from approximately 9 ml of fresh peripheral blood. The specimen was blood. The sequence derives from a man aged 30 to 39 with Graves' ophthalmopathy. V and J are TRBV2 and TRBJ2-7, with a weak D call TRBD2 (6 bases). The CDR3 region is CASRPTGGIFEQYF. The CDR3, as DNA: TGTGCCAGCAGGCCGACTGGCGGGATTTTCGAGCAGTACTTC.